This TCR beta chain was identified during a study of monozygotic twins with inflammatory bowel disease. Total RNA amounting to 3,500 to 4,500 ng went into each TCR library. Eight separate reactions per sample served to make cDNA. TCRdb re-called the 5' RACE reads and shows each CDR3 protein once, DNA omitted. The sample table includes 300,000 to 400,000 distinct CDR3 sequences. The CDR3 contains 15 residues. The germline V gene encodes CDR1 MNHEY and CDR2 SVGEGT. About this clonotype: The target antigen is unknown.

Study-wide findings and caveats: Immunosuppressive treatments differing between patients may have added repertoire variability.

RNA in its total form was extracted from whole blood, and T cells were not sorted. The chain couples TRBV6-2 or TRBV6-3 to TRBJ2-1. Sequencing was performed on blood. This clonotype was sampled from a human donor with ulcerative colitis or Crohn's disease, or a healthy co-twin of an affected twin (not recorded which). CDR3 amino acids: CASSDEDRDINEQFF.